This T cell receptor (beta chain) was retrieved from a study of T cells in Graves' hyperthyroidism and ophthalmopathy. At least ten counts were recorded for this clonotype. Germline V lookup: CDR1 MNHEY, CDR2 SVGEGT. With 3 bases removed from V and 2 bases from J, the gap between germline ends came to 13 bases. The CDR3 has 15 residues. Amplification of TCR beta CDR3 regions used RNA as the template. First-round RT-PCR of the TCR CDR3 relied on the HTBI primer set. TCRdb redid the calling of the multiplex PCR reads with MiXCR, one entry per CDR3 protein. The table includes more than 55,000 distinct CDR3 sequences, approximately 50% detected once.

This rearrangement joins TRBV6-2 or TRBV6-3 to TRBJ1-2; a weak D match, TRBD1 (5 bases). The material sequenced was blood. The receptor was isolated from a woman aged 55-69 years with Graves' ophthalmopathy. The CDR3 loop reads CASSYRFRGNYGYTF. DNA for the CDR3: TGTGCCAGCAGTTATCGATTTCGGGGGAACTATGGCTACACCTTC.